The clone carrying this T cell receptor beta chain was recorded a few times. As yet, its antigen is unknown. This record comes from a study of CD8+CD57+ T cells in acquired aplastic anemia. Study results and caveats: Patients showed no significant difference from controls in CD8+ Simpson's diversity. Patients and controls had in common twenty-nine CD8+ CDR3 sequences.

By flow cytometry, patients selected for sequencing had shown an expansion of CD8+CD57+ cells. Patients were therapy-naive when their blood was sampled. According to the study, genomic DNA was the template for TCR beta VDJ and CDR3 profiling. TCRdb reanalysed the reads using MiXCR and keeps one entry per CDR3 protein. The repertoire consists of 450,000 to 550,000 distinct CDR3 sequences, with roughly 34% occurring once and the leading ten covering nearly 0.85%. This clonotype originated in a human donor with aplastic anemia. The sequenced material came from sorted CD4+, CD8+, or CD8+CD57+ T cells (not recorded which) from PBMCs.

The DNA of the CDR3 is TGTGCCAGCAGCTCCGACGTACGGCCCGATTCGGAGCAGTTCTTC. Encoded protein: CASSSDVRPDSEQFF. The rearrangement joins TRBV7-3 to TRBJ2-1, with D hard to call. This CDR3 is built from 15 residues. V gave up 4 bases and J gave up 10 bases, with 20 bases separating them. CDR1 SGHTA and CDR2 FQGTGA come from the germline V gene.